The clone carrying this T cell receptor (beta chain) was found a few times. Researchers isolated at least 6 million PBMCs per sample. Germline CDR1 SGHTA, CDR2 FQGNSA. Trimming shortened V by 3 bases and J by 0 bases, and 9 bases separated the two germline ends. The CDR3 loop spans 14 amino acids. The sample comes from a study of blood T cells in healthy people across ages. Sample-barcoded 5' priming and a J-beta primer mix drove a second PCR of about 6 to 11 cycles. Each cDNA molecule was tagged by a template-switch adaptor with 12 random nucleotides. There were at least 2.5 million CDR3-containing paired-end reads obtained from each sample. TCRdb recomputed calls from the 5' RACE reads with MiXCR, one row per CDR3 protein. The sample lists approximately 1.5 million distinct CDR3 sequences, around 40% occurring once.

This chain uses TRBV7-2 with TRBJ2-7; the D gene could be TRBD1 or TRBD2 (5 bases each). The specimen was blood. This clonotype was sampled from a woman between 18 and 29 years old in good health. The CDR3 bases are TGTGCCAGCAGCTTTTGGGGGAGCTCCTACGAGCAGTACTTC. It yields the protein CASSFWGSSYEQYF.